A selection of T cell receptor beta chains follows, all from one sample in a study of cytomegalovirus exposure and HLA in healthy donors. TCRdb keeps only in-frame clones here, not all; method: immunoSEQ multiplex PCR. Among about 120,000 clones listed, 60% to 80% were seen once. Material for sequencing was PBMCs. The source of these receptors is a man in his fifties in good health and CMV-seropositive. Each CDR3 is given with its conserved first and last residue. A D gene is named only where the DNA matches it firmly. The size field is filled for only some rows; it gives once, few, many or a size class.

d_gene | abundance | j_gene | v_gene | CDR3aa | CDR3nt
TRBD2 | . | TRBJ2-2 | TRBV6-4 | CASSAGGGAGELFF | TGTGCCAGCAGCGCCGGGGGGGGCGCCGGGGAGCTGTTTTTT
. | . | TRBJ1-1 | TRBV6-1 | CASSEAAGTQGTEAFF | TGTGCCAGCAGTGAAGCCGCCGGGACACAAGGGACTGAAGCTTTCTTT
TRBD2 | . | TRBJ2-5 | TRBV11-2 | CASSLNSGRETQYF | TGTGCCAGCAGCCTAAATAGCGGGAGGGAGACCCAGTACTTC
TRBD2 | . | TRBJ2-7 | TRBV27 | CASSAGDYEQYF | TGTGCCAGCTCGGCGGGAGACTACGAGCAGTACTTC
. | . | TRBJ1-1 | TRBV7-2 | CASAPSGNTEAFF | TGTGCCTCAGCCCCCTCGGGAAACACTGAAGCTTTCTTT
. | . | TRBJ1-3 | TRBV7-8 | CASSLADSPTGNTIYF | TGTGCCAGCAGCTTAGCGGACAGTCCTACTGGAAACACCATATATTTT
. | . | TRBJ2-1 | TRBV7-9 | CASSSYWGAGNEQFF | TGTGCCAGCAGCTCGTACTGGGGAGCGGGTAATGAGCAGTTCTTC
. | . | TRBJ2-1 | TRBV7-6 | CASSLGDRNNEQFF | TGTGCCAGCAGCTTAGGAGACAGAAACAATGAGCAGTTCTTC
. | few | TRBJ1-1 | TRBV5-6 | CASSLSAFRTEAFF | TGTGCCAGCAGCTTGAGCGCGTTCCGCACTGAAGCTTTCTTT
TRBD1 | . | TRBJ1-1 | TRBV18 | CASSPTQGAEAFF | TGTGCCAGCTCACCAACACAGGGGGCTGAAGCTTTCTTT
TRBD1 | . | TRBJ2-7 | TRBV6-5 | CASSYYDRGSYEQYF | TGTGCCAGCAGTTACTACGACAGGGGGTCCTACGAGCAGTACTTC
TRBD1 | . | TRBJ1-5 | TRBV6-1 | CASSGQGWGNQPQHF | TGTGCCAGCAGTGGACAGGGGTGGGGGAATCAGCCCCAGCATTTT
. | . | TRBJ1-1 | TRBV2 | CASRGRSGLEAFF | TGTGCCAGCAGGGGGCGGTCAGGACTAGAAGCTTTCTTT
. | . | TRBJ2-5 | TRBV27 | CASSPGWWETQYF | TGTGCCAGCAGCCCAGGTTGGTGGGAGACCCAGTACTTC
TRBD1 | . | TRBJ1-2 | TRBV19 | CASSIIGQGDYGYTF | TGTGCCAGTAGTATAATAGGACAGGGGGACTATGGCTACACCTTC
TRBD2 | . | TRBJ2-5 | TRBV5-1 | CASSLVLAGQETQYF | TGCGCCAGCAGCTTGGTTCTAGCGGGACAAGAGACCCAGTACTTC
. | once | TRBJ2-1 | TRBV11-3 | CASSFGGPGEQFF | TGTGCCAGCAGCTTCGGGGGTCCCGGGGAGCAGTTCTTC
TRBD2 | once | TRBJ2-7 | TRBV6-5 | CASSLREGPYEQYF | TGTGCCAGCAGTTTGAGGGAGGGCCCCTACGAGCAGTACTTC
. | . | TRBJ1-5 | TRBV19 | CASSMEQGLNQPQHF | TGTGCCAGTAGTATGGAACAGGGCCTCAATCAGCCCCAGCATTTT
TRBD1 | once | TRBJ1-2 | TRBV6-1 | CASTPTDRFRGGYTF | TGTGCCAGCACACCAACCGACAGGTTCAGGGGGGGCTACACCTTC
. | once | TRBJ1-5 | TRBV2 | CASSRGAPQPQHF | TGTGCCAGCAGTCGGGGAGCTCCACAGCCCCAGCATTTT
. | . | TRBJ1-1 | TRBV5-4 | CASEPSPSRSSEAFF | TGTGCCAGTGAACCCTCACCGAGCCGAAGCTCCGAAGCTTTCTTT
TRBD2 | . | TRBJ2-7 | TRBV28 | CASSSQASGGRRFGVEQYF | TGTGCCAGCAGCTCCCAGGCCTCGGGGGGGCGCAGGTTTGGAGTCGAGCAGTACTTC
. | . | TRBJ1-5 | TRBV6-1 | CASSGTVNQPQHF | TGTGCCAGCAGTGGGACAGTCAACCAGCCCCAGCATTTT
. | . | TRBJ2-3 | TRBV6-5 | CASSWRAHTDTQYF | TGTGCCAGCAGCTGGCGGGCCCACACAGATACGCAGTATTTT
TRBD1 | . | TRBJ1-2 | TRBV6-5 | CASSYDRVDYGYTF | TGTGCCAGCAGTTACGACAGGGTAGACTATGGCTACACCTTC
TRBD1 | once | TRBJ1-2 | TRBV27 | CASRSTGYPYGYTF | TGTGCCAGCAGGTCGACAGGGTACCCCTATGGCTACACCTTC
TRBD1 | . | TRBJ2-2 | TRBV5-1 | CASSWGTGPGNTGELFF | TGCGCCAGCAGCTGGGGGACAGGGCCGGGGAACACCGGGGAGCTGTTTTTT